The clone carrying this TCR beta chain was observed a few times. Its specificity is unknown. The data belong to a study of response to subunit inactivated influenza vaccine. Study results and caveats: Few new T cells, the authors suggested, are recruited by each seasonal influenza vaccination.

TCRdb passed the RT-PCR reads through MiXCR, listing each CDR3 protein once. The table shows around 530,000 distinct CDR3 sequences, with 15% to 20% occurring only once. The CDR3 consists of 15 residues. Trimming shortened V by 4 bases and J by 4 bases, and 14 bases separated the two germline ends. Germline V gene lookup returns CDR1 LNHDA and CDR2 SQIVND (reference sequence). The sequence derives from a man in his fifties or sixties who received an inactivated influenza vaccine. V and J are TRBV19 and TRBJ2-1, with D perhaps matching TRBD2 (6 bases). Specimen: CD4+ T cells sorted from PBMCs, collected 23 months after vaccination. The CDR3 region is CASSTTGTSYNEQFF. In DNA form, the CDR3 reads TGTGCCAGTAGTACTACCGGGACTTCATACAATGAGCAGTTCTTC. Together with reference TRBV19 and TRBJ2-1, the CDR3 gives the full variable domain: DGGITQSPKYLFRKEGQNVTLSCEQNLNHDAMYWYRQDPGQGLRLIYYSQIVNDFQKGDIAEGYSVSREKKESFPLTVTSAQKNPTAFYLCASSTTGTSYNEQFFGPGTRLTVL.